The 30 T cell receptor beta chains below come from one sample, sequenced in a study of blood T cells in healthy people across ages. A second about 6 to 11 cycle PCR used barcoded and J-beta primers. TCRdb independently ran MiXCR on the 5' RACE reads; one entry per CDR3 protein. Among around 2 million distinct CDR3 sequences listed, roughly 43% were seen once. The sample was blood. These receptors all come from a human donor in good health.

The V gene is TRBV7-9, the J gene TRBJ1-3; D is undetermined. The CDR3 totals 15 residues. V was shortened by 5 bases and J by 0 bases, with 11 bases between the two germline ends. Germline CDR1 is SEHNR and CDR2 is FQNEAQ (reference sequence). Here the CDR3 reads CASSRGPISGNTIYF. Here the CDR3 DNA reads TGTGCCAGCAGCCGTGGGCCGATCTCTGGAAACACCATATATTTT.

This chain joins TRBV6-5 and TRBJ1-1; perhaps TRBD1 as D (5 bases). The CDR3 length is 13 residues. Germline V gives CDR1 MNHEY, CDR2 SVGAGI. Trimming removed 0 bases at V and 6 bases at J, with 8 bases between. The CDR3 reads CASSYSSGSEAFF. The CDR3 nucleotides read TGTGCCAGCAGTTACTCCTCAGGGTCTGAAGCTTTCTTT.

This clonotype was seen a handful of times. The rearrangement links TRBV20-1 to TRBJ2-5; perhaps TRBD2 as D (5 bases). This CDR3 contains 15 residues. Germline V gene data show CDR1 as DFQATT and CDR2 as SNEGSKA (reference sequence). Trimming cost V 1 base and J 2 bases, with 14 bases left between them. DNA for the CDR3: TGCAGTGCTAGAGCTCTTGCGAGGGAACAAGAGACCCAGTACTTC. It specifies CSARALAREQETQYF.

There are a few counts of this clonotype. The chain is built from TRBV5-1 and TRBJ1-1, with TRBD1 identical over 11 bases. J was trimmed by 6 bases and V by 7 bases; bases with no gene match: 8. The germline V gene has CDR1 SGHRS and CDR2 YFSETQ. This CDR3 is built from 14 residues. DNA of the CDR3: TGCGCCAGCGGGACAGGGGGAATGGTAGCTGAAGCTTTCTTT. Amino acids: CASGTGGMVAEAFF. The complete variable domain, with remaining parts taken from reference TRBV5-1 and TRBJ1-1, reads KAGVTQTPRYLIKTRGQQVTLSCSPISGHRSVSWYQQTPGQGLQFLFEYFSETQRNKGNFPGRFSGRQFSNSRSEMNVSTLELGDSALYLCASGTGGMVAEAFFGQGTRLTVV.

This chain links TRBV29-1 with TRBJ2-4, with 12 bases aligning to TRBD1. The last part of the DNA fits TRBJ2-7 better; the J call may be wrong. This CDR3 has 16 residues. From germline, CDR1 is SQVTM and CDR2 ANQGSEA. The CDR3 loop reads CSVLGTGGETSYEQYF. DNA for the CDR3: TGCAGCGTTCTTGGGACAGGGGGCGAAACATCCTACGAGCAGTACTTC.

This clonotype occurred a few times. V gene TRBV20-1 combines with J gene TRBJ2-3; D is uncertain. CDR1 is DFQATT, CDR2 SNEGSKA, per germline (reference sequence). The CDR3 consists of 14 residues. V lost 0 bases and J lost 3, with 10 bases in between. This CDR3 reads CSARDMKGTDTQYF. The CDR3 DNA is TGCAGTGCTAGAGATATGAAGGGAACAGATACGCAGTATTTT.

This clonotype was observed a few times. The rearrangement uses TRBV3-1 and TRBJ2-7; D not resolved. The ends were cut back, 1 base at V and 12 bases at J, with 16 bases in the middle. The CDR3 covers 13 residues. Germline values: CDR1 LGHDT, CDR2 YNNKEL (reference sequence). The CDR3 protein is CASSQVPETRPYF. CDR3 nucleotide sequence: TGTGCCAGCAGCCAAGTTCCGGAAACCCGTCCGTACTTC.

This clonotype was seen a handful of times. This chain connects TRBV29-1 to TRBJ2-7; D unresolved. Trimming took off 4 bases at V and 4 bases at J, with 11 bases between the two ends. Germline values: CDR1 SQVTM, CDR2 ANQGSEA. CDR3 size: 12 residues. The CDR3 sequence: CSVVARGYEQYF. The CDR3 DNA sequence: TGCAGCGTTGTGGCGCGAGGATACGAGCAGTACTTC.

The chain combines TRBV7-3 with TRBJ2-6; D not resolved. This CDR3 region has 17 residues. Germline CDR1 and CDR2: SGHTA and FQGTGA. The V gene lost 1 base and the J gene lost 0 bases, with 10 bases spanning the gap. The CDR3, as DNA: TGTGCCAGCAGCTTAAAAATAACAGCCTCTGGGGCCAACGTCCTGACTTTC. Its translation: CASSLKITASGANVLTF.

The CDR3 sequence: CARNRGGHNYGYTF. The CDR3 DNA reads TGTGCCCGGAATAGGGGCGGACATAACTATGGCTACACCTTC. The J gene is TRBJ1-2, the V gene TRBV30; tentatively, D is TRBD1 (5 bases). V was pared by 8 bases and J by 1 base, with 17 bases between. The CDR3 has 14 residues. Germline V gene lookup returns CDR1 GTSNPN and CDR2 SVGIG (reference sequence).

The J gene is TRBJ2-1, the V gene TRBV4-2; TRBD1 matches at 7 bases. The last part of the DNA fits TRBJ2-7 better; the J call may be wrong. The CDR3 extends over 14 amino acids. Germline CDR1 reads LGHNA; CDR2 reads YNFKEQ. The CDR3, as DNA: TGTGCCAGCAGCCAAACCGGGACAGTGGATGAGCAGTACTTC. Protein: CASSQTGTVDEQYF.

The chain has TRBV11-3 and TRBJ1-2; tentatively, D is TRBD1 (6 bases). V lost 5 bases and J 8 bases, leaving 18 bases between the germline ends. The CDR3 sequence is 14 residues long. CDR1 SGHNT and CDR2 YENEEA come from the germline V gene. DNA for the CDR3: TGTGCCAGCAGCATAGGGACAATCGCCGGAGGCTACACCTTC. This encodes CASSIGTIAGGYTF.

The gene calls are TRBV27 and TRBJ1-2; 9 bases fit TRBD1. The CDR3 has 17 residues. Germline V lookup: CDR1 MNHEY, CDR2 SMNVEV (reference sequence). V was clipped by 5 bases and J by 2 bases; unmatched bases: 12. The CDR3 bases are TGTGCCAGCAGTCCGCTATTCGACAGGGGGGGAAACTATGGCTACACCTTC. Protein: CASSPLFDRGGNYGYTF.

This clonotype was counted once. The genes are TRBV6-2 or TRBV6-3 and TRBJ2-3, with D possibly being TRBD1 or TRBD2 (5 bases each). Germline V CDR1 and CDR2: MNHEY, SVGEGT. V shed 2 bases and J shed 0 bases, with 9 bases lying between them. The CDR3 contains 15 residues. The CDR3 loop is CASSYTGRSTDTQYF. The CDR3 coding sequence is TGTGCCAGCAGTTACACGGGACGGAGCACAGATACGCAGTATTTT.

This sequence joins TRBV20-1 and TRBJ2-7, with D possibly being TRBD2 (6 bases). This CDR3 spans 14 amino acids. Between the trimmed V and J ends, which lost 4 bases and 0 bases, there was a span of 13 bases. Germline V gene lookup returns CDR1 DFQATT and CDR2 SNEGSKA (reference sequence). The CDR3 nucleotides are TGCAGTGCTAAGGGTTTGGACTACTCCTACGAGCAGTACTTC. Translated, it gives CSAKGLDYSYEQYF.

The CDR3: CASQLIGYGYTF. The CDR3 region has the DNA TGTGCCAGCCAACTAATAGGGTATGGCTACACCTTC. The rearrangement uses TRBV28 and TRBJ1-2; D unclear. The germline CDR1 and CDR2 sequences are MDHEN and SYDVKM. V was clipped by 8 bases and J by 5 bases, with 12 bases between them. The CDR3 sequence is 12 residues long.

Comment on this clonotype: This may be a read error: a much more frequent sequence differs by one nucleotide. J is TRBJ2-7 and V is TRBV9; D is uncertain. Trimming cost V 3 bases and J 0 bases, with 7 bases left between them. CDR3 length: 13 residues. CDR1 SGDLS and CDR2 YYNGEE come from the germline V gene. The chain's CDR3 is CASSDGISYEQYF. The CDR3 DNA reads TGTGCCAGCAGCGATGGGATCTCCTACGAGCAGTACTTC.

The V call is TRBV6-1, the J call TRBJ2-5, with unresolved D. The CDR3 loop spans 15 amino acids. The germline V gene encodes CDR1 MNHNS and CDR2 SASEGT. V was trimmed by 1 base and J by 1 base, leaving 10 bases between them. CDR3 sequence: CASSEVGRLQETQYF. CDR3 coding DNA: TGTGCCAGCAGTGAAGTAGGCCGGCTCCAAGAGACCCAGTACTTC.

This CDR3 reads CASSPQHSTDTQYF. CDR3 bases: TGTGCCAGCAGCCCACAGCATAGCACAGATACGCAGTATTTT. The chain couples TRBV7-3 to TRBJ2-3; D not resolved. V was shortened by 5 bases and J by 0 bases, with 9 bases between the two germline ends. Germline CDR1 SGHTA, CDR2 FQGTGA. CDR3 length: 14 amino acids. The variable domain in full, completed from reference TRBV7-3 and TRBJ2-3, reads GAGVSQTPSNKVTEKGKYVELRCDPISGHTALYWYRQSLGQGPEFLIYFQGTGAADDSGLPNDRFFAVRPEGSVSTLKIQRTERGDSAVYLCASSPQHSTDTQYFGPGTRLTVL.

This clonotype was counted between two and nine times. This chain links TRBV3-1 with TRBJ2-4; D possibly corresponds to TRBD2 (7 bases). The end of the DNA aligns better with TRBJ2-7, so the J call may be wrong. The germline gives CDR1 LGHDT, CDR2 YNNKEL (reference sequence). This CDR3 comprises 16 residues. The CDR3 sequence is CASSQDRGAGAYEQYF. CDR3 bases: TGTGCCAGCAGCCAAGATCGGGGGGCCGGGGCCTACGAGCAGTACTTC.

The chain links TRBV19 to TRBJ1-5; 8 positions agree with TRBD1. V gave up 7 bases and J gave up 2 bases; unmatched junction bases: 13. The CDR3 is made up of 17 amino acids. From germline, CDR1 is LNHDA and CDR2 SQIVND (reference sequence). The CDR3 DNA reads as TGTGCCAGTACCTCCACAGGGGGATGGATAGGCAATCAGCCCCAGCATTTT. This sequence encodes CASTSTGGWIGNQPQHF.

The rearrangement uses TRBV7-2 and TRBJ1-2; 12 bases fit TRBD1. The CDR3 extends over 17 amino acids. Germline loops: CDR1 SGHTA, CDR2 FQGNSA. The trim removed 5 bases at V and 0 bases at J, leaving 7 bases unmatched. The DNA for the CDR3 is TGTGCCAGCAGCACGGGACAGGGGGCGCATTCTAACTATGGCTACACCTTC. Residues: CASSTGQGAHSNYGYTF.

As concerns this clonotype: Its ends do not fully match the called genes, so a read error is possible. This CDR3 reads CASSGGGRSNQPLHF. In nucleotides, the CDR3 is TGTGCCAGCAGTGGGGGGGGGCGTAGCAATCAGCCCCTGCATTTT. The J gene is TRBJ1-5, the V gene TRBV2; D perhaps matches TRBD1 (6 bases). This CDR3 has 15 amino acids. CDR1 and CDR2 from the germline V gene are SNHLY and FYNNEI.

V gene TRBV7-3 combines with J gene TRBJ2-1, with 8 bases that match TRBD2. J gave up 4 bases and V 5 bases, and 7 bases lay outside the gene matches. The CDR3 sequence is 15 residues long. Looked up from germline, CDR1 is SGHTA and CDR2 is FQGTGA. This chain's CDR3 is CASSPGGEFYNEQFF. Here the CDR3 DNA reads TGTGCCAGCAGCCCCGGGGGGGAGTTTTACAATGAGCAGTTCTTC.

The rearrangement links TRBV2 to TRBJ2-3; 7 nucleotides match TRBD1. This CDR3 is 15 amino acids long. The germline V gene has CDR1 SNHLY and CDR2 FYNNEI. Trimming at V came to 5 bases and at J to 2 bases, leaving 7 bases not matched to a gene. CDR3 nucleotide sequence: TGTGCCAGCAGTCTAGGACAGGAGGCCACAGATACGCAGTATTTT. This gives the protein CASSLGQEATDTQYF.

As for this clonotype: One end of the junction fails to match germline, which may point to a read error. This chain uses TRBV24-1 with TRBJ2-1; 9 positions match TRBD1. This CDR3 has 16 amino acids. CDR1 is KGHDR, CDR2 SFDVKD, per germline. In DNA, the CDR3 is TGTGCCACCGGTGATTTAGGACAGGGGTCATACAATGAGCAGTTCTTC. It is translated as CATGDLGQGSYNEQFF.

This chain joins TRBV3-1 and TRBJ2-1; D not certain. This CDR3 has 15 residues. Per germline, CDR1 LGHDT and CDR2 YNNKEL (reference sequence). V was shortened by 8 bases and J by 3 bases, with 17 bases between the two germline ends. The CDR3 DNA reads as TGTGCCAGCGGCAAGGCCGGACGGTTCTACAATGAGCAGTTCTTC. The encoded protein is CASGKAGRFYNEQFF.

The V call is TRBV7-9, the J call TRBJ2-5, with 8 bases that match TRBD2. Germline V gene lookup returns CDR1 SEHNR and CDR2 FQNEAQ (reference sequence). Trimming at V came to 5 bases and at J to 4 bases, leaving 6 bases not matched to a gene. CDR3 length equals 14 residues. The CDR3 coding sequence is TGTGCCAGCAGCCGCAGCGGGGGTTTAGAGACCCAGTACTTC. Translation gives CASSRSGGLETQYF.

CDR3 amino acids: CASSPKGAETQYF. DNA of the CDR3: TGTGCCAGCTCACCGAAGGGGGCAGAGACCCAGTACTTC. The V gene is TRBV18, the J gene TRBJ2-5, with 7 bases identical to TRBD1. Germline V gene data show CDR1 as KGHSH and CDR2 as LQKENI. The CDR3 spans 13 residues. V gave up 3 bases and J gave up 4 bases; unmatched junction bases: 2.

This chain uses TRBV5-8 with TRBJ1-1; D ambiguous. This CDR3 has 14 residues. Deletions cut 4 bases from V and 0 bases from J, with 10 bases between. Germline V gene sequence: CDR1 SGHTS, CDR2 YDEGEE. For the CDR3, the DNA is TGTGCCAGCAGCGAGCTGAATTTGAACACTGAAGCTTTCTTT. This gives the protein CASSELNLNTEAFF.